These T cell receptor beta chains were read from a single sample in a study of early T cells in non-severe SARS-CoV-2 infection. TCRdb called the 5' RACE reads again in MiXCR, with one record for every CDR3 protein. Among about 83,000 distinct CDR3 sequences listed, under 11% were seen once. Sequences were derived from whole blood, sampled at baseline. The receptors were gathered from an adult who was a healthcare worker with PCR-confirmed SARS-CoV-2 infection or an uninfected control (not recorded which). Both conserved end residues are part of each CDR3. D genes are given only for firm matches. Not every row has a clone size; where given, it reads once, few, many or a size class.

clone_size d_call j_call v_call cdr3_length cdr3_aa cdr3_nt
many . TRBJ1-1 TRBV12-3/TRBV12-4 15 CASSLIWGSNTEAFF TGTGCCAGCAGTTTAATCTGGGGATCTAACACTGAAGCTTTCTTT
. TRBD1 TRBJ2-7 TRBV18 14 CASSSGQGAWEQYF TGTGCCAGCTCATCGGGACAGGGGGCTTGGGAGCAGTACTTC
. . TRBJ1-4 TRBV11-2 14 CASRRGGTNEKLFF TGTGCCAGCAGGAGGGGGGGGACTAATGAAAAACTGTTTTTT
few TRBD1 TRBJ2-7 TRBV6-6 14 CASSSRGFSYEQYF TGTGCCAGCAGTTCCAGGGGGTTCTCCTACGAGCAGTACTTC
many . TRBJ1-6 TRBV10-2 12 CASSESDSPLHF TGCGCCAGCAGTGAGTCGGACTCACCCCTCCACTTT
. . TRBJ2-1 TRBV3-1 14 CASSKRGEGNEQFF TGTGCCAGCAGCAAGAGGGGGGAAGGCAATGAGCAGTTCTTC
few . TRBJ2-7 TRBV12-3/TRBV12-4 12 CASSSNSREQYF TGTGCCAGCAGTTCCAATTCGCGCGAGCAGTACTTC
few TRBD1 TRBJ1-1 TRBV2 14 CASKVGTANTEAFF TGTGCCAGCAAAGTAGGGACAGCGAACACTGAAGCTTTCTTT
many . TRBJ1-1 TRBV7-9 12 CASSLAGDEAFF TGTGCCAGCAGCTTAGCAGGGGATGAAGCTTTCTTT
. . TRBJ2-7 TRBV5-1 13 CASSLVQGNEQYF TGCGCCAGCAGCTTGGTCCAGGGTAACGAGCAGTACTTC
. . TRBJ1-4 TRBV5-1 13 CASSSGTQEKLFF TGCGCCAGCAGCTCGGGAACACAAGAAAAACTGTTTTTT
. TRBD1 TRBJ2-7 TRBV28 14 CASSSGQGWYEQYF TGTGCCAGCAGTTCTGGACAGGGGTGGTACGAGCAGTACTTC
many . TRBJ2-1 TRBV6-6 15 CASSYGDVGSDEQFF TGTGCCAGCAGTTACGGGGACGTAGGCTCGGATGAGCAGTTCTTC
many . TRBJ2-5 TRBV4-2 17 CASSQVPPTSSQETQYF TGTGCCAGCAGCCAAGTCCCCCCGACTAGTAGCCAAGAGACCCAGTACTTC